This T cell receptor beta chain emerged from a study of cytomegalovirus exposure and HLA in healthy donors. Points from the study as a whole: HLA allele associations emerged for around 15,000 TCR beta sequences in a later analysis, at 0.05 false discovery rate.

The PCR contained 60 Vbeta and 13 Jbeta primers. This table comes from immunoSEQ multiplex PCR, and its TCRdb copy is limited to in-frame clones, with some not included. The sample records approximately 220,000 clones, roughly 80% being singletons. There are a few counts of this clone. Its antigen is unknown. The sample carries other DNA sequences with the same CDR3. CDR1 is MDHEN, CDR2 SYDVKM, per germline. CDR3 length equals 15 residues. Germline trimming cut 6 bases from V and 1 base from J; bases unmatched to any gene: 9. Sequences were obtained from PBMCs. This TCR came from a man younger than 40 in good health and CMV-seronegative. The genes are TRBV28 and TRBJ2-7, with 7 bases lining up with TRBD1. The CDR3 DNA follows: TGTGCCAGCAGAAAACCCCTGGGACAGTCCTACGAGCAGTACTTC. This codes for CASRKPLGQSYEQYF.